The present T cell receptor (beta chain) was sequenced within a study of T-cell reconstitution after alpha-beta-depleted transplantation in children. Study-level results: Day-60 TCRbeta diversity that was high in some patients was derived from surviving recipient T cells and thymic progenitors. Fresh T-cell production supplied most of the T-cell counts and diversity seen one year after transplant. Reported findings indicate that, about two months after transplant, alpha-beta T cells came from several hundred expanded clones, which were derived from non-depleted graft cells.

Molecular barcoding with unique molecular identifiers was used for the TCRbeta library. TCRdb ran MiXCR on the PCR reads and lists one entry per CDR3 protein. The sample has about 250,000 distinct CDR3 sequences, 24% seen once. This clonotype was seen a handful of times. What it binds is unknown. Germline CDR1 KGHSH, CDR2 LQKENI. CDR3 length: 16 amino acids. Trimming removed 3 bases at V and 2 bases at J, with 16 bases between. This receptor was obtained from a female patient aged 2 to 10 who had a stem cell transplant for congenital amegakaryocytic thrombocytopenia, so the T cells may come from the graft donor. This specimen consisted of PBMCs, mostly from graft donor cells, obtained 360 days after TCRalphabeta/CD19-depleted stem cell transplant. The V call is TRBV18, the J call TRBJ2-5; tentative D call: TRBD2 (5 bases). CDR3 in DNA: TGTGCCAGCTCACCTTCCTTTGTCGGGATACAAGAGACCCAGTACTTC. Translating gives CASSPSFVGIQETQYF.